Each of the 18 T cell receptor beta chains below was sequenced from the same sample in a study of shared clonotypes between healthy human individuals. Sequenced by immunoSEQ multiplex PCR; TCRdb stores in-frame clones only, minus some. Among 2 million to 2.5 million clones listed, 80% to 95% were seen once. What was sequenced was naive CD4+ T cells from PBMCs. Subset described: CD45RA+ positively selected. All receptors come from a man between 18 and 35 years old in good health. Some clones in this sample may be carry-over from other donors' samples.

The J gene is TRBJ1-4, the V gene TRBV19; D remains unclear. The CDR3 has 14 residues. With 6 bases removed from V and 1 base from J, the gap between germline ends came to 9 bases. Germline V gene lookup returns CDR1 LNHDA and CDR2 SQIVND (reference sequence). The CDR3 DNA follows: TGTGCCAGTAGGGGTCTTGGAACTAATGAAAAACTGTTTTTT. Its translation is CASRGLGTNEKLFF.

The chain recombines TRBV28 with TRBJ2-3; D uncertain. V was trimmed by 6 bases and J by 0 bases, leaving 13 bases between them. CDR1 MDHEN and CDR2 SYDVKM come from the germline V gene. The length of the CDR3 is 15 residues. The CDR3 sequence is CASSHRHISTDTQYF. The CDR3 region has the DNA TGTGCCAGCAGCCATCGCCATATCAGCACAGATACGCAGTATTTT.

The CDR3, as DNA: TGTGCCAGTTCGAGGGGGCCGGAGACCCAGTACTTC. Encoded protein: CASSRGPETQYF. The V gene is TRBV27, the J gene TRBJ2-5; 7 nucleotides align to TRBD1. Looked up from germline, CDR1 is MNHEY and CDR2 is SMNVEV (reference sequence). There are 12 residues in the CDR3. J gave up 5 bases and V 9 bases, and 6 bases lay outside the gene matches.

This clone was recorded once. This chain links TRBV5-1 with TRBJ2-5, with 7 bases lining up with TRBD1. The J call is in doubt because the DNA end fits TRBJ2-7 better. Germline loops: CDR1 SGHRS, CDR2 YFSETQ. CDR3 length: 15 amino acids. The CDR3 spells CASTPTGASSYEQYF. CDR3 coding DNA: TGCGCCAGCACCCCAACAGGGGCCAGCTCCTACGAGCAGTACTTC.

CDR3 sequence (DNA): TGTGCCAGCAGCGTACCCGGGACTAGCGCAAACACCGGGGAGCTGTTTTTT. Its translation: CASSVPGTSANTGELFF. The J gene is TRBJ2-2, the V gene TRBV9; TRBD2 aligns across 10 bases. Germline CDR1 SGDLS, CDR2 YYNGEE. V lost 1 base to trimming and J lost 2 bases; unmatched junction nucleotides: 5. The CDR3 length is 17 residues.

This clone was observed once. This sample also contains other DNA sequences that code for the same CDR3. In DNA, the CDR3 is TGTGCCAGCAGTTTAGCGGGAGGCCCGAGGAATGAGCAGTTCTTC. It translates to CASSLAGGPRNEQFF. V gene TRBV28 combines with J gene TRBJ2-1; 8 bases fit TRBD2. V was clipped by 2 bases and J by 7 bases; unmatched bases: 7. From germline, CDR1 is MDHEN and CDR2 SYDVKM. The CDR3 covers 15 residues.

The rearrangement links TRBV28 to TRBJ2-5; TRBD1 is a possible D gene (6 bases). The germline gives CDR1 MDHEN, CDR2 SYDVKM. V lost 10 bases and J lost 2, with 14 bases in between. The CDR3 contains 13 residues. The CDR3 bases are TGTGCCACCCTTGGACAGTTACAAGAGACCCAGTACTTC. Its protein is CATLGQLQETQYF.

V gene TRBV5-1 combines with J gene TRBJ1-3; TRBD1 aligns across 11 bases. This CDR3 spans 16 amino acids. Germline CDR1 and CDR2: SGHRS and YFSETQ. The V segment lost 2 bases and the J segment 3 bases; nucleotides outside the gene matches: 4. Here the CDR3 DNA reads TGCGCCAGCAGCTTCAGGACAGGGGGCGATGGAAACACCATATATTTT. This sequence encodes CASSFRTGGDGNTIYF.

The V gene is TRBV10-3, the J gene TRBJ2-3; weak D call: TRBD2 (6 bases). The length of the CDR3 is 15 residues. With 1 base removed from V and 1 base from J, the gap between germline ends came to 9 bases. The V gene's germline CDR1 is ENHRY and CDR2 SYGVKD. The CDR3 is CAISEWRDRTDTQYF. CDR3 DNA sequence: TGTGCCATCAGTGAGTGGCGGGATCGCACAGATACGCAGTATTTT.

The chain links TRBV7-7 to TRBJ1-1; D is unresolved. Germline CDR1 SSHAT, CDR2 FNYEAQ (reference sequence). The CDR3 is made up of 13 amino acids. Trimming removed 2 bases from V and 3 bases from J, with 7 bases in between. DNA of the CDR3: TGTGCCAGCAGCTTAAGGGAGGACACTGAAGCTTTCTTT. Its translation: CASSLREDTEAFF. Using reference TRBV7-7 and TRBJ1-1 for the parts outside the CDR3, the full variable domain is GAGVSQSPRYKVTKRGQDVTLRCDPISSHATLYWYQQALGQGPEFLTYFNYEAQPDKSGLPSDRFSAERPEGSISTLTIQRTEQRDSAMYRCASSLREDTEAFFGQGTRLTVV.

V is TRBV6-5 and J is TRBJ2-5, with D tentatively TRBD1 (5 bases). Trimming stripped 5 bases from V and 2 bases from J, with 9 bases between. The CDR3 is 13 residues long. Germline CDR1 reads MNHEY; CDR2 reads SVGAGI. In DNA form, the CDR3 reads TGTGCCAGCAGTAGGACATTACAAGAGACCCAGTACTTC. Protein: CASSRTLQETQYF.

The CDR3 here is CASSDASQGHSSNQPQHF. CDR3 DNA: TGTGCCAGCAGTGACGCCTCGCAGGGCCACTCGAGCAATCAGCCCCAGCATTTT. This rearrangement joins TRBV25-1 to TRBJ1-5, with D tentatively TRBD1 (5 bases). Germline values: CDR1 MGHDK, CDR2 SYGVNS. The CDR3 length is 18 residues. V gave up 3 bases and J gave up 1 base, with 19 bases separating them. Together with reference TRBV25-1 and TRBJ1-5, the CDR3 gives the full variable domain: EADIYQTPRYLVIGTGKKITLECSQTMGHDKMYWYQQDPGMELHLIHYSYGVNSTEKGDLSSESTVSRIRTEHFPLTLESARPSHTSQYLCASSDASQGHSSNQPQHFGDGTRLSIL.

The chain combines TRBV15 with TRBJ1-1, with D possibly matching TRBD1 (5 bases). Germline V CDR1 and CDR2: LNHNV, YYDKDF (reference sequence). The CDR3 consists of 15 residues. V lost 2 bases to trimming and J lost 5 bases, with 15 bases between them. CDR3 residues: CATSRRDGLWTEAFF. Written as DNA, the CDR3 is TGTGCCACCAGCAGACGGGACGGCCTTTGGACTGAAGCTTTCTTT.

Concerning this clone itself: The germline gene is not matched at one end of the junction; a read error may be the cause. V is TRBV5-8 and J is TRBJ1-1; D is undetermined. The CDR3 extends over 13 amino acids. Germline CDR1 and CDR2: SGHTS and YDEGEE. The CDR3 here is CASSRLVKTEAFF. CDR3 sequence (DNA): TGTGCCAGCAGCCGGCTTGTGAAAACTGAAGCTTTCTTT.

In this sample, this clone turned up once. The rearrangement links TRBV27 to TRBJ2-5; the D gene is possibly TRBD1 (5 bases). The length of the CDR3 is 14 residues. The germline V and J ends were trimmed by 5 bases and 2 bases, with 12 bases remaining between them. The germline V gene has CDR1 MNHEY and CDR2 SMNVEV (reference sequence). The CDR3 sequence: CASSPPGWQETQYF. CDR3 nucleotides: TGTGCCAGCAGTCCGCCAGGGTGGCAAGAGACCCAGTACTTC.

The chain links TRBV10-3 to TRBJ2-5, with D hard to call. Germline V gene data show CDR1 as ENHRY and CDR2 as SYGVKD. This CDR3 spans 12 amino acids. V was cut by 6 bases and J by 3 bases, with 8 bases left in between. CDR3 protein: CAISSQKETQYF. CDR3 nucleotide sequence: TGTGCCATCAGCTCTCAGAAAGAGACCCAGTACTTC.

V gene TRBV19 combines with J gene TRBJ1-3; D ambiguous. Trimming stripped 3 bases from V and 9 bases from J, with 9 bases between. Germline values: CDR1 LNHDA, CDR2 SQIVND (reference sequence). CDR3 length equals 12 residues. The CDR3 nucleotides read TGTGCCAGTAGTATGATGGAGGCCACCATATATTTT. It yields the protein CASSMMEATIYF.

V and J are TRBV2 and TRBJ1-5; 9 nucleotides agree with TRBD1. V lost 5 bases, J lost 4 bases, and 15 bases stayed unmatched. CDR3 length equals 18 residues. CDR1 and CDR2 (germline): SNHLY, FYNNEI. CDR3 region: CASSSGRDRVRTNQPQHF. CDR3 in DNA: TGTGCCAGCAGTAGCGGCAGGGACAGGGTTCGGACTAATCAGCCCCAGCATTTT.